These T cell receptor beta chains were read from a single sample in a study of blood T cell repertoires in COVID-19. Measured with immunoSEQ multiplex PCR; TCRdb has only the in-frame clones, and not every one. This repertoire shows approximately 430,000 clones, roughly 89% found once; its top ten account for roughly 1.4%. Source material: peripheral blood. The source is a woman aged 25 to 39 with active or convalescent COVID-19. The CDR3 runs from the conserved cysteine through the conserved F or W. The order of the fields is J gene, clone size, D gene, V gene, CDR3 DNA, CDR3 protein. D genes are given only for firm matches. The size field is filled for only some rows; it gives once, few, many or a size class.

TRBJ1-2 - TRBD1 TRBV18 TGTGCCAGCTCACCCGGGACAGGGCGAGGCTACACCTTC CASSPGTGRGYTF
TRBJ1-2 - - TRBV7-8 TGTGCCAGCAGCTTAGACAGTGCTAACTATGGCTACACCTTC CASSLDSANYGYTF
TRBJ2-1 - TRBD2 TRBV5-1 TGCGCCAGCAGCTTTGATAGCGGGGGGTACAATGAGCAGTTCTTC CASSFDSGGYNEQFF
TRBJ2-4 - TRBD1 TRBV6-1 TGTGCCAGCAGTGAGACAGGGGGTCGAGACATTCAGTACTTC CASSETGGRDIQYF
TRBJ2-1 once TRBD2 TRBV30 TGTGCCTGGATGATGGGGGGACAGGGACTAGCGGTCTACAATGAGCAGTTCTTC CAWMMGGQGLAVYNEQFF
TRBJ1-1 - TRBD1 TRBV19 TGTGCCAGTATCGGGACAGTGAACACTGAAGCTTTCTTT CASIGTVNTEAFF
TRBJ2-7 once - TRBV5-4 TGTGCCAGCAGCTTCCAGGGGTCCTACGAGCAGTACTTC CASSFQGSYEQYF
TRBJ1-3 - - TRBV7-9 TGTGCCAGCAGCTTCTCTAGCTCGAGACAGGAAGGTGGAAACACCATATATTTT CASSFSSSRQEGGNTIYF
TRBJ2-7 once TRBD2 TRBV7-8 TGTGCCAGCAGTTCGGGACTAGCGGGAGGGCTGTCCTACGAGCAGTACTTC CASSSGLAGGLSYEQYF
TRBJ2-1 - TRBD1 TRBV27 TGTGCCAGCAGCCCGACGGGACAGGGGGCCCTAGCGGGGAATGAGCAGTTCTTC CASSPTGQGALAGNEQFF